This T cell receptor (beta chain) was captured in a study of blood T cells in healthy people across ages. The study, taken as a whole, reports: Age showed a roughly linear inverse relationship with TCR beta diversity per million T cells.

A sample-barcoded 5' primer and a J-beta primer mix were used in a second PCR of roughly 7 to 11 cycles. TCRdb re-analysed the 5' RACE reads in MiXCR, keeping a single row per CDR3 protein. The sample carries about 680,000 distinct CDR3 sequences, about 52% recorded once. A note on this clonotype: What it recognizes is unknown.

Each sample yielded at least 6 million isolated PBMCs. Extraction yielded at least 6 micrograms of total RNA per sample. The specimen was blood. This TCR was recovered from a woman aged 55-69 years in good health.

The CDR3 sequence: CASSLGGATLLHEQFF. CDR3 bases: TGTGCCAGCAGCTTGGGTGGTGCGACCCTACTTCATGAGCAGTTCTTC. This chain uses TRBV7-9 with TRBJ2-1; the D is unclear. The CDR3 contains 16 residues. Trimming shortened V by 3 bases and J by 8 bases, and 20 bases separated the two germline ends. The germline V gene has CDR1 SEHNR and CDR2 FQNEAQ (reference sequence).